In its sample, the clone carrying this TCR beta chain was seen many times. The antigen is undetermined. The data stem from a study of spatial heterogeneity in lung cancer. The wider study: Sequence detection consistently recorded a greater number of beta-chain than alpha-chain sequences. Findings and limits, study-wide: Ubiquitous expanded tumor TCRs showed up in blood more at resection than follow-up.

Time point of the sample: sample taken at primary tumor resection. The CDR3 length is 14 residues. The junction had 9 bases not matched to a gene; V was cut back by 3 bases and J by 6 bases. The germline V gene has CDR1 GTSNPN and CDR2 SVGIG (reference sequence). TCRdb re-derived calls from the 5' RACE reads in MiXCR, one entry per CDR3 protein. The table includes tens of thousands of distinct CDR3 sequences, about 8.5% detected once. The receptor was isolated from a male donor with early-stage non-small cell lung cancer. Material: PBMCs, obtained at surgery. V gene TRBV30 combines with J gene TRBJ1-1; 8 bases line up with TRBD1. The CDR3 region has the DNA TGTGCCTGGAGCGCGGACAGGGAGAAGGCTGAAGCTTTCTTT. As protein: CAWSADREKAEAFF.